This T cell receptor (beta chain) appears in the sequencing data of a study of blood T cells in healthy people across ages. The donors, aged about 6 to 100, were healthy Caucasians from Russia. Total RNA was isolated from each sample in quantities of at least 5 micrograms. This clonotype was observed a few times. A J-beta primer mix and a sample-barcoded 5' primer were used in a second PCR of roughly 6 to 12 cycles. The study obtained at least 3 million CDR3-containing paired-end reads from every sample. TCRdb re-called the 5' RACE reads with MiXCR, one entry per CDR3 protein. The data contain 450,000 to 650,000 distinct CDR3 sequences, approximately 25% of them singletons. Trimming shortened V by 5 bases and J by 4 bases, and 14 bases separated the two germline ends. Germline V gene data show CDR1 as MNHEY and CDR2 as SMNVEV (reference sequence). This CDR3 is built from 14 residues. These data are also associated with another study on T cells of mothers and their children. That paper notes: Relative to unrelated pairs, biologically related mother-child dyads exhibited marginally greater, non-significant overlap.

The sequence was collected from a boy aged 5 to 17 in good health. V is TRBV27 and J is TRBJ1-2; D call uncertain. The sample comprised blood. This chain's CDR3 is CASSLLPGAYGYTF. The DNA for the CDR3 is TGTGCCAGCAGTCTTCTCCCCGGCGCCTATGGCTACACCTTC.